Listed below are T cell receptor beta chains from one sample, sequenced in a study of post-analysis software for immune sequencing data. Each CDR3 protein is one row after TCRdb ran MiXCR on the PCR reads. The sample comprises about 820,000 distinct CDR3 sequences, approximately 53% of which are singletons, and roughly 4.4% rests with the top ten. Sequenced: blood. These receptors all come from a girl between 10 and 17 years old with multiple sclerosis. Both conserved end residues are part of each CDR3. Fields, in order: V gene, clone size, D gene, J gene, CDR3 DNA, CDR3 protein. A D gene is named only where the DNA matches it firmly. Size is omitted from some rows. Given values are once, few, many or a class for expanded clones.

V: TRBV29-1; size: -; D: -; J: TRBJ2-5; DNA: TGCAGCGCCCAGGGACGGGAAGAGACCCAGTACTTC; CDR3: CSAQGREETQYF
V: TRBV29-1; size: many; D: TRBD1; J: TRBJ2-7; DNA: TGCAGCGCACGACAGGGGTCTCCGGGGGAGCAGTACTTC; CDR3: CSARQGSPGEQYF
V: TRBV5-1; size: few; D: -; J: TRBJ1-2; DNA: TGCGCCAGCAGCCAAGACGGACTAAACTATGGCTACACCTTC; CDR3: CASSQDGLNYGYTF
V: TRBV20-1; size: -; D: TRBD1; J: TRBJ1-1; DNA: TGCAGCTCACTCAAGACAGGGGTTGAAGCTTTCTTT; CDR3: CSSLKTGVEAFF
V: TRBV20-1; size: -; D: -; J: TRBJ2-7; DNA: TGCAGTGCTAGAGATTTGCGGACATCCTACGAGCAGTACTTC; CDR3: CSARDLRTSYEQYF
V: TRBV29-1; size: -; D: -; J: TRBJ2-5; DNA: TGCAGCGTCTTTGGAGTAGAGACCCAGTACTTC; CDR3: CSVFGVETQYF
V: TRBV6-1; size: few; D: -; J: TRBJ2-1; DNA: TGTGCCAGCAGTGTCGCGGAGCCCAACAATGAGCAGTTCTTC; CDR3: CASSVAEPNNEQFF
V: TRBV6-5; size: -; D: TRBD1; J: TRBJ2-5; DNA: TGTGCCAGCAGTTATTTCCTGACCGGGACAGGCAAAAGGAACAATGAGCGGTACTTC; CDR3: CASSYFLTGTGKRNNERYF
V: TRBV12-3/TRBV12-4; size: -; D: -; J: TRBJ2-6; DNA: TGTGCCAGCAGGGCCAGGGACTTCAGCTCTGGGGCCAACGTCCTGACTTTC; CDR3: CASRARDFSSGANVLTF
V: TRBV20-1; size: -; D: TRBD1; J: TRBJ2-7; DNA: TGCAGTGCTACAATGACAGGGGTCCTGGACGAGCAGTACTTC; CDR3: CSATMTGVLDEQYF
V: TRBV11-2; size: -; D: -; J: TRBJ2-1; DNA: TGTGCCAGCAGCCATCCGTTGGGGGGCTATGAGCAGTTCTTC; CDR3: CASSHPLGGYEQFF
V: TRBV5-1; size: few; D: -; J: TRBJ2-7; DNA: TGCGCCAGCAGCTACTCACAGGGCTCCTACGAGCAGTACTTC; CDR3: CASSYSQGSYEQYF
V: TRBV7-6; size: once; D: TRBD2; J: TRBJ2-3; DNA: TGTGCCAGCAGCGACGGGACTAGCGGGGGGATTAACACAGATACGCAGTATTTT; CDR3: CASSDGTSGGINTDTQYF
V: TRBV29-1; size: few; D: -; J: TRBJ2-1; DNA: TGCAGCGTTGAAGTGCTTGGTTACAATGAGCAGTTCTTC; CDR3: CSVEVLGYNEQFF
V: TRBV29-1; size: few; D: -; J: TRBJ1-2; DNA: TGCAGCGTTGAAATTAGACAGCGCACCCGGGGCTACACCTTC; CDR3: CSVEIRQRTRGYTF
V: TRBV7-9; size: -; D: TRBD1; J: TRBJ2-7; DNA: TGTGCCAGCAGCACCTGGACAGGGGAGGACTACTACGAGCAGTACTTC; CDR3: CASSTWTGEDYYEQYF
V: TRBV27; size: few; D: TRBD1; J: TRBJ1-2; DNA: TGTGCCAGCAGATCCCTCCCCAGGGGGCTGGATGGCTACACCTTC; CDR3: CASRSLPRGLDGYTF
V: TRBV5-1; size: -; D: -; J: TRBJ2-7; DNA: TGCGCCAGCAGCTTGGCCGGTGGCAGCCCAGGTTACGAGCAGTACTTC; CDR3: CASSLAGGSPGYEQYF
V: TRBV7-9; size: few; D: -; J: TRBJ2-3; DNA: TGTGCCAGCAGCCTCCGCAGGCCGGGCACAGATACGCAGTATTTT; CDR3: CASSLRRPGTDTQYF
V: TRBV6-1; size: -; D: TRBD1; J: TRBJ1-1; DNA: TGTGCCAGCGCCCGGGACAGGGGGACTGAAGCTTTCTTT; CDR3: CASARDRGTEAFF
V: TRBV7-9; size: -; D: -; J: TRBJ2-3; DNA: TGTGCCAGCGTAAGAGGGGAAACAGATACGCAGTATTTT; CDR3: CASVRGETDTQYF
V: TRBV20-1; size: few; D: -; J: TRBJ2-1; DNA: TGCAGTGCTAGGGTGTTCGAGGGAGGGCAGTTCTTC; CDR3: CSARVFEGGQFF
V: TRBV6-1; size: once; D: -; J: TRBJ2-5; DNA: TGTGCCAGCAGTGAAAGCGTGGGTCAAGAGACCCAGTACTTC; CDR3: CASSESVGQETQYF
V: TRBV7-9; size: few; D: -; J: TRBJ1-1; DNA: TGTGCCAGCAGCCTGCATACGGGGACTGAAGCTTTCTTT; CDR3: CASSLHTGTEAFF
V: TRBV6-4; size: few; D: -; J: TRBJ2-3; DNA: TGTGCCAGACCCCTTAAGGGGCGCGGCTATGATACGCAGTATTTT; CDR3: CARPLKGRGYDTQYF
V: TRBV4-1; size: -; D: -; J: TRBJ2-1; DNA: TGCGCCAGCAGCCCAGCCCCCGGGGCCGGGGGAAACAATGAGCAGTTCTTC; CDR3: CASSPAPGAGGNNEQFF
V: TRBV9; size: once; D: -; J: TRBJ1-4; DNA: TGTGCCAGCAGCGTCACAGGTCTCGGGAATGAAAAACTGTTTTTT; CDR3: CASSVTGLGNEKLFF
V: TRBV6-1; size: -; D: TRBD1; J: TRBJ2-7; DNA: TGTGCCAGCAGTGGTCTGACAGGGCCCCCGCGAGAGCAGTACTTC; CDR3: CASSGLTGPPREQYF
V: TRBV12-3/TRBV12-4; size: few; D: -; J: TRBJ2-6; DNA: TGTGCCAGCAGCGACTGGGGGGTCGGACGCTCTGGGGCCAACGTCCTGACTTTC; CDR3: CASSDWGVGRSGANVLTF
V: TRBV12-3/TRBV12-4; size: -; D: TRBD1; J: TRBJ1-6; DNA: TGTGCCAGCAGCAACAGGGGGCGGAATTCACCCCTCCACTTT; CDR3: CASSNRGRNSPLHF
V: TRBV7-3; size: -; D: -; J: TRBJ2-5; DNA: TGTGCCAACAGCTTAAGGGGAGAGGAGACCCAGTACTTC; CDR3: CANSLRGEETQYF
V: TRBV11-2; size: -; D: TRBD1; J: TRBJ2-1; DNA: TGTGCCAGCAGCCTCTGGGACAGATTGGATGGGCAGTTCTTC; CDR3: CASSLWDRLDGQFF
V: TRBV15; size: -; D: TRBD1; J: TRBJ1-5; DNA: TGTGCCACCAGCGAGAGGGGGGGACAGGGCAATCAGCCCCAGCATTTT; CDR3: CATSERGGQGNQPQHF
V: TRBV6-2/TRBV6-3; size: once; D: -; J: TRBJ2-7; DNA: TGTGCCAGCAGGGGGAGGCCGGATTACGAGCAGTACTTC; CDR3: CASRGRPDYEQYF
V: TRBV5-1; size: -; D: -; J: TRBJ2-3; DNA: TGCGCCAGCAGCGGCAGGGGAGGCACAGATACGCAGTATTTT; CDR3: CASSGRGGTDTQYF
V: TRBV7-2; size: few; D: -; J: TRBJ2-7; DNA: TGTGCCAGCAGCAAGGGACTTTCCTACGAGCAGTACTTC; CDR3: CASSKGLSYEQYF
V: TRBV20-1; size: few; D: -; J: TRBJ2-6; DNA: TGCAGTGCTATAGTAGGGGGAACAGTTTATCGCTCTGGGGCCAACGTCCTGACTTTC; CDR3: CSAIVGGTVYRSGANVLTF
V: TRBV3-1; size: -; D: -; J: TRBJ2-4; DNA: TGTGCCAGCAGCCAAGTAGGGGACGGCCTAGCCAAAAACATTCAGTACTTC; CDR3: CASSQVGDGLAKNIQYF
V: TRBV6-5; size: -; D: -; J: TRBJ2-5; DNA: TGTGCCAGCAGTTACATGGGGGGGCTCGTAGAGACCCAGTACTTC; CDR3: CASSYMGGLVETQYF
V: TRBV20-1; size: few; D: -; J: TRBJ2-7; DNA: TGCAGTGCTAGGGAGGAGACACGGAAGTCCTACGAGCAGTACTTC; CDR3: CSAREETRKSYEQYF
V: TRBV6-2/TRBV6-3; size: -; D: TRBD1; J: TRBJ1-2; DNA: TGTGCCAGCATCCTAGGACAGGGACGCTATGGCTACACCTTC; CDR3: CASILGQGRYGYTF
V: TRBV7-7; size: -; D: -; J: TRBJ2-1; DNA: TGTGCCAGCAGCCTCGGAAAGCTTAATGAGCAGTTCTTC; CDR3: CASSLGKLNEQFF
V: TRBV20-1; size: few; D: TRBD2; J: TRBJ2-7; DNA: TGCAGTGCCAAAGCGGGAGGGCCTGGGACCTACGAGCAGTACTTC; CDR3: CSAKAGGPGTYEQYF
V: TRBV7-3; size: -; D: TRBD1; J: TRBJ1-2; DNA: TGTGCCAGCAGCCCATCAGGGGGACAGGGGGCGCGGGGCTACACCTTC; CDR3: CASSPSGGQGARGYTF
V: TRBV18; size: -; D: -; J: TRBJ2-3; DNA: TGTGCCAGCTCAACGAGGGGACGGAGCGCAGATACGCAGTATTTT; CDR3: CASSTRGRSADTQYF
V: TRBV7-9; size: -; D: TRBD2; J: TRBJ2-5; DNA: TGTGCCAGCAGCTTAGACGGGACTAGCGGAGAGACCCAGTACTTC; CDR3: CASSLDGTSGETQYF
V: TRBV20-1; size: -; D: -; J: TRBJ1-5; DNA: TGCAGTGGGAGCGAGGGTTCGAGCAATCAGCCCCAGCATTTT; CDR3: CSGSEGSSNQPQHF
V: TRBV27; size: -; D: TRBD2; J: TRBJ2-4; DNA: TGTGCCAGCGGTAAGCGGGAGTGGTCAATGAACATTCAGTACTTC; CDR3: CASGKREWSMNIQYF
V: TRBV5-1; size: -; D: -; J: TRBJ1-4; DNA: TGCGCCAGCAGTACCGGGTCTTACAATGAAAAACTGTTTTTT; CDR3: CASSTGSYNEKLFF
V: TRBV21-1; size: -; D: -; J: TRBJ2-1; DNA: TGTGCCAGCAGCAAAGTTAGGCTAGCGGGAATAATTGAGCAGTTCTTC; CDR3: CASSKVRLAGIIEQFF